This T cell receptor beta chain is drawn from a study of T cell repertoires in cytomegalovirus infection. The CDR3 consists of 15 residues. Germline V CDR1 and CDR2: SGDLS, YYNGEE. V shed 1 base, J shed 1 base, and the junction held 2 bases outside the gene matches. TCRdb reprocessed the reads via MiXCR and lists one record per CDR3 protein. The profile covers more than 400,000 distinct CDR3 sequences, with approximately 26% appearing a single time and around 13% taken by the ten largest. This clonotype was seen a few times. Material: PBMCs. The source of this sequence is a human donor in good health (CMV status not recorded). Some clones in this sample may be carry-over from other donors' samples. This chain joins TRBV9 and TRBJ2-3; 8 bases line up with TRBD2. CDR3 nucleotide sequence: TGTGCCAGCAGCGTAAGTAGCGGGGGCACAGATACGCAGTATTTT. Residues: CASSVSSGGTDTQYF.